This T cell receptor beta chain was identified in a study of blood T cell repertoires in COVID-19. The overall study: T cells, B-cell-depleted T cells, or PBMCs supplied cDNA or gDNA.

This clone was counted only a few times. The V gene lost 4 bases and the J gene lost 7 bases, with 8 bases spanning the gap. Germline V gene sequence: CDR1 MDHEN, CDR2 SYDVKM. The CDR3 contains 11 residues. In the original workflow: Nucleated cell counts were estimated from reference gene primer amplification. The assay was immunoSEQ multiplex PCR, and TCRdb's table has in-frame clones only and misses some. V and J calls plus clone size are reproduced from that table; the DNA served to infer D and trimming. The profile shows approximately 70,000 clones, roughly 84% of them singletons. Input material: peripheral blood. The sequence was obtained from a man in his forties or fifties with active COVID-19. The chain carries TRBV28 and TRBJ2-7; D unresolved. CDR3: CASSSDREQYF. In nucleotides, the CDR3 is TGTGCCAGCAGTTCCGATCGGGAGCAGTACTTC. Complete variable domain (other parts from reference TRBV28 and TRBJ2-7): DVKVTQSSRYLVKRTGEKVFLECVQDMDHENMFWYRQDPGLGLRLIYFSYDVKMKEKGDIPEGYSVSREKKERFSLILESASTNQTSMYLCASSSDREQYFGPGTRLTVT.